This T cell receptor (beta chain) emerged from a study of OX40 agonist ivuxolimab in advanced cancers. Overall study: Under the entry rules, prior anti-PD-1, anti-PD-L1 or anti-CTLA-4 therapy was allowed, and about 38% had some.

Assay used: immunoSEQ multiplex PCR; TCRdb lists only in-frame clones, some missing. The data hold about 60,000 clones, with 94% observed a single time. This clone is a singleton in its sample. This CDR3 region has 15 residues. The ends were cut back, 2 bases at V and 0 bases at J, with 12 bases in the middle. Germline CDR1 reads SGHDT; CDR2 reads YYEEEE. Sample: CD4+ or CD8+ T cells sorted from blood, taken in a trial of the OX40 agonist ivuxolimab. This receptor was obtained from an adult with an advanced solid tumor such as melanoma, head and neck, liver or kidney cancer. The chain is built from TRBV5-6 and TRBJ2-7, with a possible D match to TRBD1 (6 bases). As DNA, the CDR3 is TGTGCCAGCAGCTTACCCGACAGGAGCTCCTACGAGCAGTACTTC. Encoded protein: CASSLPDRSSYEQYF.